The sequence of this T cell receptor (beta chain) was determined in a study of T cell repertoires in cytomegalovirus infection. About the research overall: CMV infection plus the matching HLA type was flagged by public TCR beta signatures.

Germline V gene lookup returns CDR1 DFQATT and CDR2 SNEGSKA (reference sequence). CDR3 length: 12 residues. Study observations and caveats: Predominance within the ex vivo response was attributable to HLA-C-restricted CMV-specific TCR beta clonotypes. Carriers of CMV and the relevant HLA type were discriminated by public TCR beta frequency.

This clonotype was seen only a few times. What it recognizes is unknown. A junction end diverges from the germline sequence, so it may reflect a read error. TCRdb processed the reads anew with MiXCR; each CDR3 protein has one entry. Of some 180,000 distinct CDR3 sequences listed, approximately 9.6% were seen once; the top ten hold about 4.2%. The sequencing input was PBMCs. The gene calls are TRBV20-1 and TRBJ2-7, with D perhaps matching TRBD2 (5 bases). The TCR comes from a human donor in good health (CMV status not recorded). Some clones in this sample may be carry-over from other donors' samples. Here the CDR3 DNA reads TGCAGTGCTAGAGATCAAACCACCAAAGGCGGGTTC. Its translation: CSARDQTTKGGF.